This entry lists 11 T cell receptor beta chains sequenced from one sample in a study of CD8 T cells in ankylosing spondylitis. TCRdb redid the calling of the 5' RACE reads with MiXCR, one entry per CDR3 protein. The repertoire consists of 250,000 to 400,000 distinct CDR3 sequences, with roughly 12% occurring once and the leading ten covering around 10%. Sample: blood, either unsorted or a sorted T cell fraction (not recorded which). Receptors originate from a female donor with ankylosing spondylitis or in good health (not recorded which).

This clonotype was recorded a few times. This rearrangement joins TRBV7-8 to TRBJ1-5, with TRBD1 as a possible D gene (6 bases). The length of the CDR3 is 17 residues. Trimming shortened V by 5 bases and J by 0 bases, and 17 bases separated the two germline ends. CDR1 SGHVS and CDR2 FQNEAQ come from the germline V gene. CDR3 residues: CASSHQDRDYSNQPQHF. In DNA, the CDR3 is TGTGCCAGCAGCCACCAGGACAGAGACTATAGCAATCAGCCCCAGCATTTT.

This clonotype was recorded at least ten times. This chain connects TRBV20-1 to TRBJ2-1; 12 positions match TRBD2. Germline V gene lookup returns CDR1 DFQATT and CDR2 SNEGSKA (reference sequence). The V segment lost 0 bases and the J segment 5 bases; nucleotides outside the gene matches: 2. There are 15 residues in the CDR3. As DNA, the CDR3 is TGCAGTGCTAGAGATCCTAGCGGGGGGGACAATGAGCAGTTCTTC. It codes for CSARDPSGGDNEQFF.

This clonotype was seen repeatedly, ten times or more. This chain uses TRBV2 with TRBJ2-5; D is perhaps TRBD1 or TRBD2 (7 bases each). The length of the CDR3 is 15 residues. V lost 8 bases to trimming and J lost 0 bases, with 16 bases between them. Germline-derived CDR1 and CDR2 are SNHLY and FYNNEI. The CDR3 loop is CASQRDSTYQETQYF. CDR3 bases: TGTGCCAGCCAGCGGGACAGCACGTACCAAGAGACCCAGTACTTC. The full variable domain, in which reference TRBV2 and TRBJ2-5 provide the parts outside the CDR3, is EPEVTQTPSHQVTQMGQEVILRCVPISNHLYFYWYRQILGQKVEFLVSFYNNEISEKSEIFDDQFSVERPDGSNFTLKIRSTKLEDSAMYFCASQRDSTYQETQYFGPGTRLLVL.

The J gene is TRBJ2-2, the V gene TRBV10-3; a possible D gene is TRBD2 (6 bases). Trimming cost V 8 bases and J 0 bases, with 10 bases left between them. Germline CDR1 reads ENHRY; CDR2 reads SYGVKD. CDR3 size: 14 residues. CDR3 loop: CAIGGLTNTGELFF. The CDR3 DNA follows: TGTGCCATCGGGGGACTTACGAACACCGGGGAGCTGTTTTTT.

This clonotype showed up just a few times. The chain joins TRBV29-1 to TRBJ1-3; D is unclear. Germline V gene data show CDR1 as SQVTM and CDR2 as ANQGSEA. Between the trimmed V and J ends, which lost 6 bases and 4 bases, there was a span of 7 bases. This CDR3 is 11 amino acids long. As DNA, the CDR3 is TGCAGCGTCGGCTACGGAAACACCATATATTTT. This gives the protein CSVGYGNTIYF. Variable domain in full (rest from reference TRBV29-1 and TRBJ1-3): SAVISQKPSRDICQRGTSLTIQCQVDSQVTMMFWYRQQPGQSLTLIATANQGSEATYESGFVIDKFPISRPNLTFSTLTVSNMSPEDSSIYLCSVGYGNTIYFGEGSWLTVV.

This clonotype was counted ten times or more. The chain recombines TRBV24-1 with TRBJ2-3, with 12 bases aligning to TRBD2. From germline, CDR1 is KGHDR and CDR2 SFDVKD. The CDR3 contains 16 residues. The ends lost 3 bases at V and 6 bases at J; junction bases unmatched: 6. The DNA for the CDR3 is TGTGCCACCAGTGATCTAGCGGGAGGGCCGGAGGATACGCAGTATTTT. Translation: CATSDLAGGPEDTQYF.

This clonotype was observed a few times. The CDR3: CASRLTTREGEQFF. In DNA form, the CDR3 reads TGTGCCAGCAGACTAACTACTCGTGAGGGTGAGCAGTTCTTC. The rearrangement uses TRBV12-3 or TRBV12-4 and TRBJ2-1, with D possibly TRBD2 on 5 matching bases. The CDR3 runs to 14 residues. Trimming removed 6 bases from V and 9 bases from J, with 18 bases in between.

V is TRBV5-1 and J is TRBJ2-3; 10 nucleotides match TRBD2. CDR1 is SGHRS and CDR2 is YFSETQ in the germline V gene. This CDR3 comprises 15 residues. The V gene end was trimmed by 1 base and the J gene end by 2 bases; junction bases not matched to a gene: 1. Here the CDR3 DNA reads TGCGCCAGCAGCTTGAGCGGGAGGGACACAGATACGCAGTATTTT. Translation: CASSLSGRDTDTQYF. The entire variable domain, with the rest obtained from reference TRBV5-1 and TRBJ2-3, is as follows: KAGVTQTPRYLIKTRGQQVTLSCSPISGHRSVSWYQQTPGQGLQFLFEYFSETQRNKGNFPGRFSGRQFSNSRSEMNVSTLELGDSALYLCASSLSGRDTDTQYFGPGTRLTVL.

In this sample, this clonotype turned up many times. The V gene is TRBV7-3, the J gene TRBJ2-3; 11 bases are shared with TRBD2. Germline CDR1 is SGHTA and CDR2 is FQGTGA. The CDR3 is made up of 15 amino acids. V lost 6 bases and J lost 3; bases outside the gene matches: 5. CDR3 sequence reads: CASSASGGPTDTQYF. The DNA for the CDR3 is TGTGCCAGCAGTGCTAGCGGGGGGCCTACAGATACGCAGTATTTT. Filled out from reference TRBV7-3 and TRBJ2-3, the complete variable domain reads GAGVSQTPSNKVTEKGKYVELRCDPISGHTALYWYRQSLGQGPEFLIYFQGTGAADDSGLPNDRFFAVRPEGSVSTLKIQRTERGDSAVYLCASSASGGPTDTQYFGPGTRLTVL.

This clonotype has at least ten counts. The rearrangement joins TRBV5-1 to TRBJ2-7, with 10 bases that match TRBD2. The V gene's germline CDR1 is SGHRS and CDR2 YFSETQ. J lost 3 bases, V lost 4 bases, and 4 bases had no gene match. The length of the CDR3 is 14 residues. The CDR3 region has the DNA TGCGCCAGCAGCCCTAGCGGGAGTGTCTACGAGCAGTACTTC. This encodes CASSPSGSVYEQYF. The variable domain in full, completed from reference TRBV5-1 and TRBJ2-7, reads KAGVTQTPRYLIKTRGQQVTLSCSPISGHRSVSWYQQTPGQGLQFLFEYFSETQRNKGNFPGRFSGRQFSNSRSEMNVSTLELGDSALYLCASSPSGSVYEQYFGPGTRLTVT.

This chain joins TRBV4-3 and TRBJ2-1; 7 bases are shared with TRBD1. Germline-derived CDR1 and CDR2 are LGHNA and YSLEER. CDR3 length equals 14 residues. Germline trimming cut 2 bases from V and 9 bases from J; bases unmatched to any gene: 7. The CDR3 DNA reads TGCGCCAGCAGCCAAACCTCGACAGGGTCTGAGCAGTTCTTC. Translation: CASSQTSTGSEQFF.